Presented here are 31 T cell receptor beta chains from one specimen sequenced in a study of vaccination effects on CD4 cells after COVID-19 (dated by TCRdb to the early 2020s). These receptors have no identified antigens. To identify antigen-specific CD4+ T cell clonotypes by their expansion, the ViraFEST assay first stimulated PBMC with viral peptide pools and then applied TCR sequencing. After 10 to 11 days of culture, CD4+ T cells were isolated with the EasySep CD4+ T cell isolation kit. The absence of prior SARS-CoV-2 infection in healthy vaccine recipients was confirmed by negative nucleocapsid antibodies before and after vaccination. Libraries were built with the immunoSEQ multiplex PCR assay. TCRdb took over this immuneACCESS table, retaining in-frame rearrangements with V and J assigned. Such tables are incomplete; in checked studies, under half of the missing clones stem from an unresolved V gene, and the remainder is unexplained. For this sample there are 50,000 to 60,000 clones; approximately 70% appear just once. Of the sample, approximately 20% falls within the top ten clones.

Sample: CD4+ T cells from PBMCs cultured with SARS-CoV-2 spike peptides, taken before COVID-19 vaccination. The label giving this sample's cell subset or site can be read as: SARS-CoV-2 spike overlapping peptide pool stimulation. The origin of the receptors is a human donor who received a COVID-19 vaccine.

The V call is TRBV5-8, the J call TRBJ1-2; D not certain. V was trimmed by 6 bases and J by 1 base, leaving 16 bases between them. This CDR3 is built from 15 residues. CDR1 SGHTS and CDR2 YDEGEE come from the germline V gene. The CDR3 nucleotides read TGTGCCAGCACCACGGACTTTTACTATAACTATGGCTACACCTTC. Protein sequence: CASTTDFYYNYGYTF.

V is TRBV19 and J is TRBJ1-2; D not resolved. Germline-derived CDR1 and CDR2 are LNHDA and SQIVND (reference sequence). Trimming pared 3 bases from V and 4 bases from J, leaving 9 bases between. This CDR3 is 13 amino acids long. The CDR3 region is CASSMGRLYGYTF. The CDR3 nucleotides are TGTGCCAGTAGTATGGGTCGCCTCTATGGCTACACCTTC. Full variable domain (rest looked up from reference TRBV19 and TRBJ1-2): DGGITQSPKYLFRKEGQNVTLSCEQNLNHDAMYWYRQDPGQGLRLIYYSQIVNDFQKGDIAEGYSVSREKKESFPLTVTSAQKNPTAFYLCASSMGRLYGYTFGSGTRLTVV.

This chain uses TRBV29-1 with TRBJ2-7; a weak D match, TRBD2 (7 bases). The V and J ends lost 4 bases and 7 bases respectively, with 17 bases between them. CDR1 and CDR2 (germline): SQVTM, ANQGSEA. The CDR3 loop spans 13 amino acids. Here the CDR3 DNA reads TGCAGCGTTGGGGGCAGGGGCGGGAGAGAGCAGTACTTC. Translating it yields CSVGGRGGREQYF.

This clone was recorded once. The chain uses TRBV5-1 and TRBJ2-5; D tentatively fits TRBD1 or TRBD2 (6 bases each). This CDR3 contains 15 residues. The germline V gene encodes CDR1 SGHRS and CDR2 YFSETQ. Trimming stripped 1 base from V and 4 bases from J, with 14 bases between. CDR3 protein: CASSLSRGQRETQYF. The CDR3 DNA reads TGCGCCAGCAGCTTGTCTCGGGGGCAGCGAGAGACCCAGTACTTC.

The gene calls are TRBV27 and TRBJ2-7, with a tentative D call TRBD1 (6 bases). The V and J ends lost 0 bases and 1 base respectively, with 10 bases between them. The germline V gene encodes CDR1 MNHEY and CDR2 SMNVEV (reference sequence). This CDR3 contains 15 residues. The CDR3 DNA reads TGTGCCAGCAGTTTATCCAGGGGAAGATCCTACGAGCAGTACTTC. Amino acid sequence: CASSLSRGRSYEQYF.

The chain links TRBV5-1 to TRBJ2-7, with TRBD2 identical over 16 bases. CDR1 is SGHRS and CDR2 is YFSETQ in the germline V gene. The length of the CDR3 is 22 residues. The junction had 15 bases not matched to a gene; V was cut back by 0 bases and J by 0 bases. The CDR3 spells CASSLVPLRGLAGGLGSYEQYF. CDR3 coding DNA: TGCGCCAGCAGCTTGGTCCCCTTGCGGGGACTAGCGGGAGGGTTAGGCTCCTACGAGCAGTACTTC.

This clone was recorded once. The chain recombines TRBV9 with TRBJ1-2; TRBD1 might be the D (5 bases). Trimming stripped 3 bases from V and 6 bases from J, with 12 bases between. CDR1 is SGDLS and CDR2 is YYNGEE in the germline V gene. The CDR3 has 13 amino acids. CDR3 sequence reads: CASSARVGDGYTF. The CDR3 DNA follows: TGTGCCAGCAGCGCCAGGGTTGGGGATGGCTACACCTTC.

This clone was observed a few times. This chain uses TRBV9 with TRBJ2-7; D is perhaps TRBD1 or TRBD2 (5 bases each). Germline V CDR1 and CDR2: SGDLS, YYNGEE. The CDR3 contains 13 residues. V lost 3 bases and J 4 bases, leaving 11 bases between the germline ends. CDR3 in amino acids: CASSALGTYEQYF. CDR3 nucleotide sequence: TGTGCCAGCAGCGCCCTTGGGACGTACGAGCAGTACTTC.

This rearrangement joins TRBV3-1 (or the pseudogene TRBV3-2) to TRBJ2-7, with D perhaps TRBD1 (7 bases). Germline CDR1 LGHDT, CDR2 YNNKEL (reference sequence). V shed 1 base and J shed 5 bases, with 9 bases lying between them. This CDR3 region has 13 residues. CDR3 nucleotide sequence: TGTGCCAGCAGCCAAGTCAGGGGGGACGAGCAGTACTTC. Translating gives CASSQVRGDEQYF.

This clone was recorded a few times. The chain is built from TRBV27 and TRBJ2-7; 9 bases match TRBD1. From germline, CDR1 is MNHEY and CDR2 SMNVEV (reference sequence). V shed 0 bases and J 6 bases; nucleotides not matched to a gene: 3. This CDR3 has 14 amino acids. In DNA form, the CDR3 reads TGTGCCAGCAGTTTATCGGGACAGGGAACCGAGCAGTACTTC. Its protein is CASSLSGQGTEQYF.

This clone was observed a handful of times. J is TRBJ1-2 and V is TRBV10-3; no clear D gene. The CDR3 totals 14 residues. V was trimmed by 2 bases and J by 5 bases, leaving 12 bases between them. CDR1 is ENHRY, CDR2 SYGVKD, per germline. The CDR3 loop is CAISEGWEGYGYTF. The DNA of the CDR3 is TGTGCCATCAGTGAGGGATGGGAGGGTTATGGCTACACCTTC.

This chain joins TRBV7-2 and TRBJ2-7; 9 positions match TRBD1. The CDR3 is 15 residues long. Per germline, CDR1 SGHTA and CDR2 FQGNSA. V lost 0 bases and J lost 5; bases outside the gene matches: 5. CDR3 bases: TGTGCCAGCAGCTTAGCGTGGGGACAGGGAAACGAGCAGTACTTC. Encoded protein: CASSLAWGQGNEQYF.

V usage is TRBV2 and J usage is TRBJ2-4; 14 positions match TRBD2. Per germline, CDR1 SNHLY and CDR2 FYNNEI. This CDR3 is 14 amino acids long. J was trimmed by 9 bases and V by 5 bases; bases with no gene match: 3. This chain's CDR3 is CASSWTSGGSIQYF. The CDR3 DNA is TGTGCCAGCAGTTGGACTAGCGGGGGGAGCATTCAGTACTTC.

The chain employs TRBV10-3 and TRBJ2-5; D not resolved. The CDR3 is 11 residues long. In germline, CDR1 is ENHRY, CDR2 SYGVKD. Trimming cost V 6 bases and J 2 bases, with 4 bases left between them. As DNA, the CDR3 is TGTGCCATCAGCTATCAAGAGACCCAGTACTTC. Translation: CAISYQETQYF.

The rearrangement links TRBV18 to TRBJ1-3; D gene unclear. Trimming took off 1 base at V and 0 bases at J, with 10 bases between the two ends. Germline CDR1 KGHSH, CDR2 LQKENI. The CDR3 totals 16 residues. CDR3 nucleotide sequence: TGTGCCAGCTCACCACAATCTCGGCACTCTGGAAACACCATATATTTT. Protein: CASSPQSRHSGNTIYF.

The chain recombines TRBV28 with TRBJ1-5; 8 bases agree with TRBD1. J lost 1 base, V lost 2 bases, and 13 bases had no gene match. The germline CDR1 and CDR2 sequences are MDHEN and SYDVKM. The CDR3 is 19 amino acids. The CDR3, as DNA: TGTGCCAGCAGTTTAGAACACAGGGGGACCTTTATGAGCAATCAGCCCCAGCATTTT. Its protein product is CASSLEHRGTFMSNQPQHF.

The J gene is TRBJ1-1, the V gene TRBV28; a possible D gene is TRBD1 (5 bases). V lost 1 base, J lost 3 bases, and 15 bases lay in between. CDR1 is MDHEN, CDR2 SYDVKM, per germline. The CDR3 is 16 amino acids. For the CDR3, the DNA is TGTGCCAGCAGTTTATTATGGGGGGTGGGGGACACTGAAGCTTTCTTT. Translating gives CASSLLWGVGDTEAFF.

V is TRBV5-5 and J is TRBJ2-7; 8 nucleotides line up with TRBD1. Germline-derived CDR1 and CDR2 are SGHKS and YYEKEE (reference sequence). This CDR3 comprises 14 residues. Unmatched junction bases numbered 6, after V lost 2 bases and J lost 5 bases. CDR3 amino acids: CASSFVGQGNEQYF. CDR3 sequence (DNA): TGTGCCAGCAGCTTCGTCGGACAGGGCAACGAGCAGTACTTC. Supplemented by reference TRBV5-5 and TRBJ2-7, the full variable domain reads DAGVTQSPTHLIKTRGQQVTLRCSPISGHKSVSWYQQVLGQGPQFIFQYYEKEERGRGNFPDRFSARQFPNYSSELNVNALLLGDSALYLCASSFVGQGNEQYFGPGTRLTVT.

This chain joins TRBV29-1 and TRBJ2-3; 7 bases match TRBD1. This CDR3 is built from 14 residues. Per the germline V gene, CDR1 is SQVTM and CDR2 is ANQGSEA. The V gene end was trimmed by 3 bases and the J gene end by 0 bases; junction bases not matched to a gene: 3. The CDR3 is CSVEGDRSTDTQYF. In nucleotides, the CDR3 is TGCAGCGTTGAGGGGGACAGAAGCACAGATACGCAGTATTTT.

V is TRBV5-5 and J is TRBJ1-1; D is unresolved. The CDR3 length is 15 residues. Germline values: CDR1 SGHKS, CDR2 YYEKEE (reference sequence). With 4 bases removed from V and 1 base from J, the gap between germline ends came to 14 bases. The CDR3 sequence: CASSPPLAGNTEAFF. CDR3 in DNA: TGTGCCAGCAGCCCCCCATTGGCAGGGAACACTGAAGCTTTCTTT. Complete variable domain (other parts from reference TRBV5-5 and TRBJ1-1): DAGVTQSPTHLIKTRGQQVTLRCSPISGHKSVSWYQQVLGQGPQFIFQYYEKEERGRGNFPDRFSARQFPNYSSELNVNALLLGDSALYLCASSPPLAGNTEAFFGQGTRLTVV.

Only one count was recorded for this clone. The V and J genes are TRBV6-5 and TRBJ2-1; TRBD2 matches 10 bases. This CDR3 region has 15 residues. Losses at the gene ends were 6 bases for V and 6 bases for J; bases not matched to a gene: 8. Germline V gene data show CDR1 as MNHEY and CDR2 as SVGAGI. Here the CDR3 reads CASRGLAPFGNEQFF. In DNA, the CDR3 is TGTGCCAGCAGGGGACTAGCGCCCTTTGGCAATGAGCAGTTCTTC.

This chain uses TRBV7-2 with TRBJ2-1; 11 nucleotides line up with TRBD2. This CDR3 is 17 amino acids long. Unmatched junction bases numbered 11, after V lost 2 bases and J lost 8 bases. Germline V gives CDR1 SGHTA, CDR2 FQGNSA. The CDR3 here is CASSLSPALAGVHEQFF. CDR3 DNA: TGTGCCAGCAGCTTAAGCCCCGCACTAGCGGGAGTCCATGAGCAGTTCTTC.

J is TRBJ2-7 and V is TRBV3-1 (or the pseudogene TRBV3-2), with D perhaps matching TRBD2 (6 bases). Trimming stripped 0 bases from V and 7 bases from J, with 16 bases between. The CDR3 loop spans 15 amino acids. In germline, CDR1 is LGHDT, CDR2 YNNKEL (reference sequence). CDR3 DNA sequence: TGTGCCAGCAGCCAAGATTATTCCCCGGCGGGGGAGCAGTACTTC. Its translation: CASSQDYSPAGEQYF.

CDR3 bases: TGTGCCAGCAGTGAAGCGCTTTTTACAGACTCCTACGAGCAGTACTTC. It yields the protein CASSEALFTDSYEQYF. This chain connects TRBV6-1 to TRBJ2-7; D ambiguous. Germline V CDR1 and CDR2: MNHNS, SASEGT. The CDR3 covers 16 residues. V was trimmed by 0 bases and J by 0 bases, leaving 12 bases between them.

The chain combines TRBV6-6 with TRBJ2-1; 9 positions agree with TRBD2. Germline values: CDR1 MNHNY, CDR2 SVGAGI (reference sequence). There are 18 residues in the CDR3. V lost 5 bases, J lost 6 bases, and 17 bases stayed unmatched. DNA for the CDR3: TGTGCCAGCAGTCATCCTCCGGGAATGGGACTAGCCTCCAATGAGCAGTTCTTC. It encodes CASSHPPGMGLASNEQFF.

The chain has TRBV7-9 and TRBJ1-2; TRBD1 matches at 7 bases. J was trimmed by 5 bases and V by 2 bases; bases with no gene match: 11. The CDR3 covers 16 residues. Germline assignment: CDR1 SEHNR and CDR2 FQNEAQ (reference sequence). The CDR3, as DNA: TGTGCCAGCAGCTTAAGATTTCGGACAGGCCTTTATGGCTACACCTTC. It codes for CASSLRFRTGLYGYTF. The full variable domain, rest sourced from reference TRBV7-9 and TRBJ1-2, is DTGVSQNPRHKITKRGQNVTFRCDPISEHNRLYWYRQTLGQGPEFLTYFQNEAQLEKSRLLSDRFSAERPKGSFSTLEIQRTEQGDSAMYLCASSLRFRTGLYGYTFGSGTRLTVV.

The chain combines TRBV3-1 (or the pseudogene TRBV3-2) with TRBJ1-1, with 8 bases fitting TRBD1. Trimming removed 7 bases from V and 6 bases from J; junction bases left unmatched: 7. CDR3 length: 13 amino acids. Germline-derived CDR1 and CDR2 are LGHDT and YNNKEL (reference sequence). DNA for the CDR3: TGTGCCAGCACCACCGGGACAGGCGCTGAAGCTTTCTTT. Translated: CASTTGTGAEAFF.

In DNA, the CDR3 is TGTGCCAGCGGGATTGTGACTAGCGGGAGACGAGAGCAGTACTTC. It specifies CASGIVTSGRREQYF. The rearrangement joins TRBV6-6 to TRBJ2-7; 12 positions match TRBD2. The CDR3 is 15 residues long. Germline loops: CDR1 MNHNY, CDR2 SVGAGI (reference sequence). With 8 bases clipped from V and 7 bases from J, the junction kept 12 bases outside the gene matches.

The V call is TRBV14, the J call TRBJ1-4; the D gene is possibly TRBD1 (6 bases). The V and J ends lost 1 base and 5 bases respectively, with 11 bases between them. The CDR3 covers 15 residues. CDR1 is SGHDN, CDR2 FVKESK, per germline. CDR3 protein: CASSQGGASNEKLFF. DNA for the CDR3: TGTGCCAGCAGCCAAGGGGGGGCGTCGAATGAAAAACTGTTTTTT.

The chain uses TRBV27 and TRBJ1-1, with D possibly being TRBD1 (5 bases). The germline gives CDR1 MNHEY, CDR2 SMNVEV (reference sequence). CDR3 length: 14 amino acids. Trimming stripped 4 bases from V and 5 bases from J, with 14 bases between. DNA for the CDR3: TGTGCCAGCAGTTCGGGACCCAGTGGGACTGAAGCTTTCTTT. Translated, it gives CASSSGPSGTEAFF.

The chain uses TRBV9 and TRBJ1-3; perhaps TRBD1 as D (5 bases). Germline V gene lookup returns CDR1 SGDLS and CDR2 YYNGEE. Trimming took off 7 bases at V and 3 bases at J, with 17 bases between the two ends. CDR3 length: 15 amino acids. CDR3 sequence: CASGSGGVGGNTIYF. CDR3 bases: TGTGCCAGCGGCAGTGGAGGGGTTGGTGGAAACACCATATATTTT.